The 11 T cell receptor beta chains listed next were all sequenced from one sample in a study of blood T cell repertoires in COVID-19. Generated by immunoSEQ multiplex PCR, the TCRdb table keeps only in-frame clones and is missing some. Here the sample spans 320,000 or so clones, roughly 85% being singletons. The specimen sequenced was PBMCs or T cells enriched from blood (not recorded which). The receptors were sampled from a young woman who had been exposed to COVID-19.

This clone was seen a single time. CDR3 in amino acids: CSVSTGRYEQYF. CDR3 coding DNA: TGCAGCGTCTCGACAGGGAGGTACGAGCAGTACTTC. This chain joins TRBV29-1 and TRBJ2-7; TRBD1 is a possible D gene (7 bases). The CDR3 is 12 residues long. Trimming took 6 bases from V and 4 from J, leaving 13 bases between them. Germline CDR1 and CDR2: SQVTM and ANQGSEA.

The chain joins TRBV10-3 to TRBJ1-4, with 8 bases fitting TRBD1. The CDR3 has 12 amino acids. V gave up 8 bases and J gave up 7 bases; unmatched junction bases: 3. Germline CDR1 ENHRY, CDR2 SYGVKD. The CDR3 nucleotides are TGTGCCATCGCAGGGGGCAGTGAAAAACTGTTTTTT. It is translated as CAIAGGSEKLFF.

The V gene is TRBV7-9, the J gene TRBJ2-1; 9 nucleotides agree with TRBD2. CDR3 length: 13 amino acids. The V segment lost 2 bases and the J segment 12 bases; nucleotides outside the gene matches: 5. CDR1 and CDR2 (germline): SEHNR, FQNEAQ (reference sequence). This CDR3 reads CASSLSLAGLQFF. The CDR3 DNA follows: TGTGCCAGCAGCTTATCCCTAGCGGGATTGCAGTTCTTC.

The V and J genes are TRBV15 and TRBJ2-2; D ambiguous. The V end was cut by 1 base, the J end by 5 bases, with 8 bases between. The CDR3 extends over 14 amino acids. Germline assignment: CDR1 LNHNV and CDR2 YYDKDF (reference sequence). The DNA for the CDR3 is TGTGCCACCAGCAGAGCGGTGAATACCGGGGAGCTGTTTTTT. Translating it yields CATSRAVNTGELFF.

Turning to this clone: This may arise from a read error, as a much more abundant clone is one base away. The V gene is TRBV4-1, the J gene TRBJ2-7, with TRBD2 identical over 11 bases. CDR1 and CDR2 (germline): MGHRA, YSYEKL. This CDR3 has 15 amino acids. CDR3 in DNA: TGCGCCAACAGCCAAGAACTAGCGGGAGCAGGCGAGCAGTACTTC. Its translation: CANSQELAGAGEQYF.

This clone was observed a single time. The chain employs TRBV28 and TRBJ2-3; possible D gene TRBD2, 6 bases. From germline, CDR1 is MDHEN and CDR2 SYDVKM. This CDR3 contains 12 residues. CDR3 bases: TGTGCTTCTCGCGGGGTAATAGATACGCAGTATTTT. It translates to CASRGVIDTQYF.

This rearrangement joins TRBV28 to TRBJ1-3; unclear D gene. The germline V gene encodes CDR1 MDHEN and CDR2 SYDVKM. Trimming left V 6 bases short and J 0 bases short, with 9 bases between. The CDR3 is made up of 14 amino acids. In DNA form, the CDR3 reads TGTGCCAGCAGGAGAGGGCGCTCTGGAAACACCATATATTTT. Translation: CASRRGRSGNTIYF.

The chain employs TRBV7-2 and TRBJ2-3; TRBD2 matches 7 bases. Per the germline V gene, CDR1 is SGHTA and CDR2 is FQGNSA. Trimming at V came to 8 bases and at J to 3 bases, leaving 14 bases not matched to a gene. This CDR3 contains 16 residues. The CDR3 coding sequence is TGTGCCAGCCGTACCACAGCGGGGTTGTTGACAGATACGCAGTATTTT. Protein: CASRTTAGLLTDTQYF.

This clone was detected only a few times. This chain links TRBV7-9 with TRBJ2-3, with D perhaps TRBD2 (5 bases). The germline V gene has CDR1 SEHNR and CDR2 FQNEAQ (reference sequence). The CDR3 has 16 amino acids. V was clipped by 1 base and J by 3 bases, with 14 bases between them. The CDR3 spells CASSLVIGEWTDTQYF. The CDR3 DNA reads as TGTGCCAGCAGCTTAGTGATCGGGGAGTGGACAGATACGCAGTATTTT. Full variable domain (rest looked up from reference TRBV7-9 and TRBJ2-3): DTGVSQNPRHKITKRGQNVTFRCDPISEHNRLYWYRQTLGQGPEFLTYFQNEAQLEKSRLLSDRFSAERPKGSFSTLEIQRTEQGDSAMYLCASSLVIGEWTDTQYFGPGTRLTVL.

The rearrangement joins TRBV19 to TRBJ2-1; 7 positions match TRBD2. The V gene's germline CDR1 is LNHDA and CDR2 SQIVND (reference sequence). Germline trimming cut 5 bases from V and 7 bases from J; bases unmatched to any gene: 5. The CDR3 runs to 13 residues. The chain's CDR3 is CASSLPGRNEQFF. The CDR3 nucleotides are TGTGCCAGTAGTCTCCCCGGGAGGAATGAGCAGTTCTTC.

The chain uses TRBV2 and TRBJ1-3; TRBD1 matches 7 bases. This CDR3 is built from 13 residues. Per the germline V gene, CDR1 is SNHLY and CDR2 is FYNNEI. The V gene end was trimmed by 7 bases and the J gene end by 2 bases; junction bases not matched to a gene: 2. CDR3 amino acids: CASNQGAGNTIYF. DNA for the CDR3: TGTGCCAGCAATCAGGGGGCTGGAAACACCATATATTTT.